The 3 T cell receptor beta chains listed next were all sequenced from one sample in a study of beta chain features in type 1 diabetes. Expressed TCRB transcripts were sequenced because the entire RNA isolate underwent reverse transcription. Profiled with immunoSEQ multiplex PCR; TCRdb holds only in-frame clones, not every one. The table has about 280,000 clones, approximately 16% seen once. Their antigen targets remain unknown. General study points: Shortening that was moderate but significant affected the TCRB CDR3s of Type 1 diabetes patients in all four CD4+ subsets.

Sequenced material: naive CD4+ T cells from blood. The receptors come from a young man with type 1 diabetes.

The chain has TRBV5-1 and TRBJ2-5, with no clear D. Trimming removed 7 bases at V and 1 base at J, with 11 bases between. The germline gives CDR1 SGHRS, CDR2 YFSETQ. This CDR3 is 13 amino acids long. The CDR3: CASAPGIQETQYF. For the CDR3, the DNA is TGCGCCAGCGCCCCTGGCATCCAAGAGACCCAGTACTTC.

This clone has a handful of counts. The chain uses TRBV11-2 and TRBJ2-7; 11 nucleotides align to TRBD2. This CDR3 has 18 residues. Looked up from germline, CDR1 is SGHAT and CDR2 is FQNNGV. Trimming removed 3 bases from V and 4 bases from J; junction bases left unmatched: 14. This chain's CDR3 is CASSFSVGSSGGAYEQYF. CDR3 nucleotides: TGTGCCAGCAGCTTTAGTGTCGGCAGTAGCGGGGGGGCTTACGAGCAGTACTTC.

This clone showed up just a few times. As DNA, the CDR3 is TGTGCCAGCAGCGGGGGACAGGGGCAGGAGACCCAGTACTTC. Translated, it gives CASSGGQGQETQYF. V usage is TRBV2 and J usage is TRBJ2-5; 10 bases are shared with TRBD1. This CDR3 has 14 residues. Germline assignment: CDR1 SNHLY and CDR2 FYNNEI. V shed 6 bases and J 5 bases; nucleotides not matched to a gene: 6. Using reference TRBV2 and TRBJ2-5 for the parts outside the CDR3, the full variable domain is EPEVTQTPSHQVTQMGQEVILRCVPISNHLYFYWYRQILGQKVEFLVSFYNNEISEKSEIFDDQFSVERPDGSNFTLKIRSTKLEDSAMYFCASSGGQGQETQYFGPGTRLLVL.